Below, 9 T cell receptor beta chains from the same sample are listed, as sequenced in a study of cytomegalovirus exposure and HLA in healthy donors. PCR used 60 Vbeta primers and 13 Jbeta primers. The protocol was immunoSEQ multiplex PCR, while the TCRdb copy is restricted to in-frame clones and leaves out a portion. Among 150,000 to 200,000 clones listed, roughly nine tenths were seen once. Sequenced sample: PBMCs. The receptors were sampled from a girl less than two years old in good health and CMV-seronegative.

The rearrangement uses TRBV6-4 and TRBJ2-1, with 9 bases fitting TRBD2. The CDR3 spans 15 residues. Looked up from germline, CDR1 is MRHNA and CDR2 is SNTAGT. With V trimmed by 2 bases and J by 7 bases, 6 bases remained unmatched. In DNA, the CDR3 is TGTGCCAGCAGTGACATAGCGGGAGCGGGGAATGAGCAGTTCTTC. This encodes CASSDIAGAGNEQFF.

The chain carries TRBV7-6 and TRBJ1-1; D perhaps matches TRBD1 (5 bases). Germline-derived CDR1 and CDR2 are SGHVS and FNYEAQ. Trimming pared 5 bases from V and 1 base from J, leaving 11 bases between. The CDR3 spans 14 residues. In DNA form, the CDR3 reads TGTGCCAGCAGCCGCGGACACCCGAACACTGAAGCTTTCTTT. It translates to CASSRGHPNTEAFF.

This clone was seen more than once but under ten times. V is TRBV4-1 and J is TRBJ1-1, with D uncertain. Per germline, CDR1 MGHRA and CDR2 YSYEKL. The CDR3 loop spans 12 amino acids. Trimming pared 7 bases from V and 4 bases from J, leaving 10 bases between. In DNA form, the CDR3 reads TGCGCCAGCATCGGTAGCACCACTGAAGCTTTCTTT. It encodes CASIGSTTEAFF.

This clone was seen a few times. The V gene is TRBV4-2, the J gene TRBJ1-5, with unresolved D. This CDR3 comprises 15 residues. Trimming removed 0 bases from V and 5 bases from J, with 11 bases in between. Per germline, CDR1 LGHNA and CDR2 YNFKEQ. CDR3 coding DNA: TGTGCCAGCAGCCAAGATGAGGGAGGGTATCAGCCCCAGCATTTT. Residues: CASSQDEGGYQPQHF.

Turning to this clone: The identical CDR3 is also encoded by other nucleotide sequences in the sample. The chain recombines TRBV6-1 with TRBJ2-7; 8 bases are shared with TRBD1. The CDR3 consists of 14 residues. Germline V lookup: CDR1 MNHNS, CDR2 SASEGT. Trimming cost V 1 base and J 2 bases; bases outside gene matches: 1. The CDR3 region is CASSEGTGTYEQYF. For the CDR3, the DNA is TGTGCCAGCAGTGAAGGGACAGGGACCTACGAGCAGTACTTC.

This chain joins TRBV27 and TRBJ1-3, with TRBD1 matching 7 bases. The V and J ends lost 6 bases and 1 base, in that order; junction bases with no gene match: 0. The CDR3 totals 13 residues. Looked up from germline, CDR1 is MNHEY and CDR2 is SMNVEV (reference sequence). The CDR3 reads CASRTGSGNTIYF. The CDR3 nucleotides read TGTGCCAGCAGGACAGGGTCTGGAAACACCATATATTTT.

J is TRBJ2-1 and V is TRBV9, with TRBD2 as a possible D gene (5 bases). The V end was cut by 7 bases, the J end by 6 bases, with 8 bases between. Germline V CDR1 and CDR2: SGDLS, YYNGEE. This CDR3 is 11 amino acids long. The CDR3 coding sequence is TGTGCCAGCCGGGGAGTCAATGAGCAGTTCTTC. Its translation: CASRGVNEQFF.

The V gene is TRBV27, the J gene TRBJ1-2; TRBD1 agrees at 7 bases. Looked up from germline, CDR1 is MNHEY and CDR2 is SMNVEV (reference sequence). This CDR3 is built from 13 residues. V was pared by 6 bases and J by 7 bases, with 8 bases of the junction left unmatched. The CDR3 loop reads CASSPTGFPGYTF. The CDR3 nucleotides read TGTGCCAGCAGCCCGACAGGGTTCCCTGGCTACACCTTC.

The CDR3 nucleotides are TGTGCCAGCAGCTTATATGAGGAACCATTAGCCAAAAACATTCAGTACTTC. It translates to CASSLYEEPLAKNIQYF. The chain links TRBV7-8 to TRBJ2-4; D gene ambiguous. The V end was cut by 2 bases, the J end by 0 bases, with 14 bases between. The CDR3 loop spans 17 amino acids. Germline lookup yields CDR1 SGHVS and CDR2 FQNEAQ.